Each of the 30 T cell receptor beta chains below was sequenced from the same sample in a study of CD8+CD57+ T cells in acquired aplastic anemia. Patients who underwent sequencing had shown CD8+CD57+ cell expansion by flow cytometry. TCR beta VDJ combinations and CDR3 sequences were profiled from genomic DNA. TCRdb itself ran the reads through MiXCR, one entry per CDR3 protein. The repertoire includes approximately 160,000 distinct CDR3 sequences, around 47% of them detected once, and 3% to 4% sits in the top ten. Sequenced: sorted CD4+, CD8+, or CD8+CD57+ T cells (not recorded which) from PBMCs. The receptors shown here come from a human donor with aplastic anemia.

A note on this clonotype: Being one base from a much bigger clone, this may be a read error. V usage is TRBV25-1 and J usage is TRBJ2-7, with D perhaps matching TRBD2 (6 bases). CDR1 is MGHDK and CDR2 is SYGVNS in the germline V gene. Deletions cut 6 bases from V and 7 bases from J, with 19 bases between. The CDR3 totals 14 residues. CDR3 residues: CASRTSWRSNEQYF. The CDR3 DNA reads TGTGCCAGCAGAACTAGCTGGAGGAGCAATGAGCAGTACTTC.

There are a few counts of this clonotype. The genes are TRBV6-2 or TRBV6-3 and TRBJ1-5, with D hard to call. Germline CDR1 reads MNHEY; CDR2 reads SVGEGT. The V gene lost 6 bases and the J gene lost 9 bases, with 21 bases spanning the gap. There are 15 residues in the CDR3. The CDR3 loop is CASRTHDDGGRPQHF. The DNA of the CDR3 is TGTGCCAGCAGAACACACGACGACGGAGGGAGGCCCCAGCATTTT.

This clonotype is a singleton in its sample. J is TRBJ2-3 and V is TRBV20-1; a possible D gene is TRBD2 (6 bases). This CDR3 is built from 12 residues. V was shortened by 3 bases and J by 6 bases, with 10 bases between the two germline ends. CDR1 is DFQATT, CDR2 SNEGSKA, per germline (reference sequence). CDR3 nucleotide sequence: TGCAGTGCTAGGGATCTAGCGGATACGCAGTATTTT. Translated, it gives CSARDLADTQYF.

This clonotype has a count of ten or more. The rearrangement links TRBV7-2 to TRBJ1-5, with unresolved D. This CDR3 comprises 13 residues. The germline CDR1 and CDR2 sequences are SGHTA and FQGNSA. With 4 bases removed from V and 0 bases from J, the gap between germline ends came to 4 bases. DNA of the CDR3: TGTGCCAGCAGCTCTGATAGCAATCAGCCCCAGCATTTT. Translating gives CASSSDSNQPQHF.

This clonotype was seen a few times. This chain joins TRBV29-1 and TRBJ1-1; 9 nucleotides agree with TRBD1. The CDR3 is made up of 11 amino acids. J was trimmed by 10 bases and V by 6 bases; bases with no gene match: 6. The germline CDR1 and CDR2 sequences are SQVTM and ANQGSEA. The CDR3 DNA reads TGCAGCGTCCCGAAACAGGGGGCAGCTTTCTTT. This codes for CSVPKQGAAFF.

The chain links TRBV11-1 to TRBJ1-6, with D perhaps matching TRBD1 (5 bases). V lost 2 bases and J lost 7, with 9 bases in between. Germline values: CDR1 SGHAT, CDR2 FQDESV (reference sequence). The CDR3 extends over 14 amino acids. Here the CDR3 DNA reads TGTGCCAGCAGCTTACAGGGATACAATTCACCCCTCCACTTT. Encoded protein: CASSLQGYNSPLHF.

This clonotype was found many times. This sequence may be a read error, since a much larger clone differs from it by one base. The chain recombines TRBV10-3 with TRBJ2-3; TRBD2 aligns across 7 bases. V dropped 6 bases and J dropped 4; count of bases not matched to a gene: 4. Germline V CDR1 and CDR2: ENHRY, SYGVKD. This CDR3 spans 13 amino acids. CDR3 region: CAIRGGEADTQYF. In nucleotides, the CDR3 is TGTGCCATCAGGGGGGGGGAAGCAGATACGCAGTATTTT.

The V and J genes are TRBV19 and TRBJ2-7; D unresolved. From germline, CDR1 is LNHDA and CDR2 SQIVND (reference sequence). CDR3 length: 14 amino acids. Deletions cut 1 base from V and 2 bases from J, with 9 bases between. Written as DNA, the CDR3 is TGTGCCAGTAGTATAGCGCCCAAGACCTACGAGCAGTACTTC. Its protein product is CASSIAPKTYEQYF.

This clonotype was picked up one time. V usage is TRBV25-1 and J usage is TRBJ2-3; no firm D call. CDR3 length: 15 amino acids. Trimming shortened V by 5 bases and J by 0 bases, and 12 bases separated the two germline ends. Germline CDR1 reads MGHDK; CDR2 reads SYGVNS. The CDR3 DNA is TGTGCCAGCAGTTTACGGCGGATTAGCACAGATACGCAGTATTTT. It yields the protein CASSLRRISTDTQYF. The full variable domain, with the rest looked up from reference TRBV25-1 and TRBJ2-3, is EADIYQTPRYLVIGTGKKITLECSQTMGHDKMYWYQQDPGMELHLIHYSYGVNSTEKGDLSSESTVSRIRTEHFPLTLESARPSHTSQYLCASSLRRISTDTQYFGPGTRLTVL.

The V call is TRBV20-1, the J call TRBJ2-7, with D possibly TRBD1 on 6 matching bases. V lost 4 bases and J 3 bases, leaving 16 bases between the germline ends. Germline-derived CDR1 and CDR2 are DFQATT and SNEGSKA (reference sequence). The CDR3 is made up of 14 amino acids. DNA for the CDR3: TGCAGTGCTACCAACCGGGACACTAACTACGAGCAGTACTTC. The encoded protein is CSATNRDTNYEQYF.

This clonotype has ten or more counts. The V call is TRBV3-1, the J call TRBJ1-5; no definite D call. The CDR3 is 13 residues long. V lost 1 base, J lost 3 bases, and 4 bases lay in between. CDR1 and CDR2 from the germline V gene are LGHDT and YNNKEL (reference sequence). The CDR3 loop is CASSQADNQPQHF. The CDR3, as DNA: TGTGCCAGCAGCCAAGCCGACAATCAGCCCCAGCATTTT.

V usage is TRBV4-1 and J usage is TRBJ1-4; D is ambiguous. Trimming removed 1 base at V and 3 bases at J, with 9 bases between. Germline values: CDR1 MGHRA, CDR2 YSYEKL. The CDR3 has 15 amino acids. CDR3 bases: TGCGCCAGCAGCCAAGTTGAAGGGTCTAATGAAAAACTGTTTTTT. It encodes CASSQVEGSNEKLFF.

V usage is TRBV29-1 and J usage is TRBJ1-1, with unresolved D. V was clipped by 5 bases and J by 10 bases, with 14 bases between them. CDR1 SQVTM and CDR2 ANQGSEA come from the germline V gene. CDR3 size: 11 residues. The CDR3 loop is CSVLDPGGAFF. CDR3 coding DNA: TGCAGCGTTTTAGACCCAGGAGGAGCTTTCTTT.

Ten or more counts support this clonotype. The chain links TRBV7-6 to TRBJ2-5; 9 bases fit TRBD2. CDR1 and CDR2 from the germline V gene are SGHVS and FNYEAQ. There are 15 residues in the CDR3. J was trimmed by 4 bases and V by 5 bases; bases with no gene match: 8. Here the CDR3 reads CASSPRGGAGETQYF. CDR3 in DNA: TGTGCCAGCAGCCCGCGGGGGGGGGCCGGAGAGACCCAGTACTTC.

The chain couples TRBV7-9 to TRBJ1-6; 8 nucleotides align to TRBD1. V lost 4 bases, J lost 14 bases, and 10 bases stayed unmatched. Per germline, CDR1 SEHNR and CDR2 FQNEAQ (reference sequence). The CDR3 consists of 14 residues. CDR3 DNA sequence: TGTGCCAGCAGCTCGGGACAGGAAACGTTGACCCTCCACTTT. Amino acids: CASSSGQETLTLHF.

The chain recombines TRBV2 with TRBJ1-4; no clear D. In germline, CDR1 is SNHLY, CDR2 FYNNEI. The V end lost 6 bases, the J end lost 6 bases, and 14 bases lay between the germline ends. The CDR3 totals 14 residues. In nucleotides, the CDR3 is TGTGCCAGCAGCGACCGGGAGCTCGATGAAAAACTGTTTTTT. It codes for CASSDRELDEKLFF.

This clonotype was observed a handful of times. The V and J genes are TRBV9 and TRBJ2-7; TRBD1 matches at 8 bases. V gave up 4 bases and J gave up 3 bases; unmatched junction bases: 9. The CDR3 consists of 15 residues. Per germline, CDR1 SGDLS and CDR2 YYNGEE. The CDR3 region has the DNA TGTGCCAGCAGCCCACCAGGGACAGGCTACTACGAGCAGTACTTC. Its translation is CASSPPGTGYYEQYF.

This chain connects TRBV20-1 to TRBJ2-7, with TRBD2 as a possible D gene (7 bases). Germline CDR1 and CDR2: DFQATT and SNEGSKA (reference sequence). The CDR3 consists of 14 residues. Trimming stripped 5 bases from V and 5 bases from J, with 19 bases between. The CDR3 loop reads CSAPRGGAGDEQYF. For the CDR3, the DNA is TGCAGTGCTCCTCGTGGGGGGGCTGGGGACGAGCAGTACTTC.

This clonotype was seen many times. V gene TRBV19 combines with J gene TRBJ1-1; D possibly corresponds to TRBD1 (6 bases). V was clipped by 3 bases and J by 4 bases, with 12 bases between them. The CDR3 sequence is 14 residues long. The germline V gene has CDR1 LNHDA and CDR2 SQIVND (reference sequence). DNA of the CDR3: TGTGCCAGTAGTATCGCACAGGGACTCACTGAAGCTTTCTTT. Encoded protein: CASSIAQGLTEAFF. Complete variable domain (other parts from reference TRBV19 and TRBJ1-1): DGGITQSPKYLFRKEGQNVTLSCEQNLNHDAMYWYRQDPGQGLRLIYYSQIVNDFQKGDIAEGYSVSREKKESFPLTVTSAQKNPTAFYLCASSIAQGLTEAFFGQGTRLTVV.

This chain connects TRBV5-1 to TRBJ2-7; the match to TRBD2 covers 9 bases. This CDR3 is built from 15 residues. V gave up 1 base and J gave up 5 bases; unmatched junction bases: 7. CDR1 is SGHRS, CDR2 YFSETQ, per germline. CDR3 sequence reads: CASSLSGTSKNEQYV. The CDR3 DNA reads as TGCGCCAGCAGCTTGTCCGGGACTAGCAAGAACGAGCAGTACGTC.

The table lists this clonotype with many counts. V and J are TRBV7-2 and TRBJ2-7; D remains unclear. With 0 bases removed from V and 2 bases from J, the gap between germline ends came to 11 bases. The CDR3 loop spans 15 amino acids. Germline-derived CDR1 and CDR2 are SGHTA and FQGNSA. CDR3 bases: TGTGCCAGCAGCTTAGCGGCGGACGGTCCCTACGAGCAGTACTTC. This translates into CASSLAADGPYEQYF.

DNA of the CDR3: TGTGCCAGCAGCTCGGACAAAGACTATGGCTACACCTTC. Its translation: CASSSDKDYGYTF. V gene TRBV7-2 combines with J gene TRBJ1-2; perhaps TRBD1 as D (5 bases). CDR3 length equals 13 residues. Germline V gives CDR1 SGHTA, CDR2 FQGNSA. The V gene lost 4 bases and the J gene lost 3 bases, with 9 bases spanning the gap.

Ten or more counts support this clonotype. The chain is built from TRBV2 and TRBJ2-1, with D unresolved. The V gene's germline CDR1 is SNHLY and CDR2 FYNNEI. The CDR3 runs 11 residues. V shed 7 bases and J shed 10 bases, with 11 bases lying between them. CDR3 bases: TGTGCCAGCAAGTACAGCCTCGAGCAGTTCTTC. It is translated as CASKYSLEQFF.

The rearrangement links TRBV25-1 to TRBJ1-3; the D gene is possibly TRBD1 (6 bases). V was shortened by 3 bases and J by 0 bases, with 18 bases between the two germline ends. The CDR3 has 18 residues. Germline CDR1 and CDR2: MGHDK and SYGVNS. This CDR3 is CASSDYLGGASSGNTIYF. In DNA, the CDR3 is TGTGCCAGCAGTGATTACCTCGGGGGCGCTTCCTCTGGAAACACCATATATTTT.

This clonotype was observed a handful of times. The chain recombines TRBV6-5 with TRBJ1-2; D is ambiguous. CDR3 length: 14 amino acids. Germline V gene lookup returns CDR1 MNHEY and CDR2 SVGAGI. V dropped 0 bases and J dropped 0 bases, with 5 bases sitting between them. CDR3 region: CASSYSFANYGYTF. CDR3 bases: TGTGCCAGCAGTTACTCCTTCGCTAACTATGGCTACACCTTC.

This clonotype was observed a single time. The chain recombines TRBV11-3 with TRBJ2-7; unclear D gene. V lost 3 bases and J lost 6, with 9 bases in between. Germline CDR1 reads SGHNT; CDR2 reads YENEEA. The CDR3 is made up of 12 amino acids. CDR3 DNA sequence: TGTGCCAGCAGCTTCTCAGGCGGCGAGCAGTACTTC. Translating gives CASSFSGGEQYF. Variable domain in full (rest from reference TRBV11-3 and TRBJ2-7): EAGVVQSPRYKIIEKKQPVAFWCNPISGHNTLYWYLQNLGQGPELLIRYENEEAVDDSQLPKDRFSAERLKGVDSTLKIQPAELGDSAVYLCASSFSGGEQYFGPGTRLTVT.

This clonotype was observed at least ten times. The chain joins TRBV7-6 to TRBJ1-1; TRBD1 is a possible D gene (6 bases). This CDR3 has 14 residues. The V gene's germline CDR1 is SGHVS and CDR2 FNYEAQ. Trimming stripped 5 bases from V and 5 bases from J, with 15 bases between. CDR3 nucleotides: TGTGCCAGCAGCGAAGACAGGTTCGGAACTGAAGCTTTCTTT. It specifies CASSEDRFGTEAFF.

A single count supports this clonotype. The rearrangement joins TRBV7-9 to TRBJ2-1; 7 bases align to TRBD2. The CDR3 runs to 14 residues. V shed 3 bases, J shed 8 bases, and the junction held 7 bases outside the gene matches. Germline V gene lookup returns CDR1 SEHNR and CDR2 FQNEAQ (reference sequence). CDR3 DNA: TGTGCCAGCAGCTTCCGGGCTAGCGGTTATGAGCAGTTCTTC. The encoded protein is CASSFRASGYEQFF.

This clonotype was observed a few times. A much larger clone lies one base from this, so it may be a read error. A read error is likely, as this CDR3 ends without the conserved phenylalanine or tryptophan. The V gene is TRBV7-3, the J gene TRBJ2-1; 8 nucleotides align to TRBD2. The V and J ends lost 5 bases and 7 bases, in that order; junction bases with no gene match: 7. The CDR3 sequence is 14 residues long. The germline CDR1 and CDR2 sequences are SGHTA and FQGTGA. CDR3 amino acids: CASSPPGLDNEQFL. In nucleotides, the CDR3 is TGTGCCAGCAGCCCCCCGGGACTAGATAATGAGCAGTTCCTC.

The rearrangement links TRBV25-1 to TRBJ2-1; TRBD1 agrees at 7 bases. Germline assignment: CDR1 MGHDK and CDR2 SYGVNS. This CDR3 spans 13 amino acids. V shed 8 bases, J shed 6 bases, and the junction held 7 bases outside the gene matches. CDR3 sequence: CASGRGRGNEQFF. Written as DNA, the CDR3 is TGTGCCAGCGGAAGGGGGCGCGGCAATGAGCAGTTCTTC.